Below, 5 T cell receptor beta chains from the same sample are listed, as sequenced in a study of technical replicates of blood from four donors. The protocol was immunoSEQ multiplex PCR, while the TCRdb copy is restricted to in-frame clones and leaves out a portion. Here the sample spans about 88,000 clones, approximately 90% being singletons. Material for sequencing was T cells isolated from PBMCs. Receptor source: a human donor in good health.

The CDR3 DNA reads TGCGCCAGCAGCCACTATGGACAGGGAGGGGATACGCAGTATTTT. It is translated as CASSHYGQGGDTQYF. The chain couples TRBV5-1 to TRBJ2-3, with D possibly matching TRBD1 (8 bases). The CDR3 spans 15 residues. V lost 4 bases and J lost 6, with 18 bases in between. Germline V lookup: CDR1 SGHRS, CDR2 YFSETQ.

This clone was detected only once. The gene calls are TRBV6-1 and TRBJ1-1; TRBD1 aligns across 8 bases. The germline gives CDR1 MNHNS, CDR2 SASEGT. The CDR3 runs to 14 residues. The V gene end was trimmed by 3 bases and the J gene end by 1 base; junction bases not matched to a gene: 1. CDR3 sequence: CASSEQGANTEAFF. The CDR3 region has the DNA TGTGCCAGCAGTGAGCAGGGGGCGAACACTGAAGCTTTCTTT.

A note on this clone: The junction departs from germline at one end; a sequencing error may be responsible. The V and J genes are TRBV6-5 and TRBJ2-3; the match to TRBD2 covers 7 bases. Germline-derived CDR1 and CDR2 are MNHEY and SVGAGI. CDR3 length: 13 residues. The CDR3 sequence is CATLAESTATQYF. The CDR3 DNA reads as TGTGCCACCCTAGCGGAGAGCACAGCTACGCAGTATTTT.

V gene TRBV5-4 combines with J gene TRBJ1-2, with D possibly TRBD1 on 5 matching bases. Germline lookup yields CDR1 SGHNT and CDR2 YYREEE (reference sequence). The CDR3 is 16 residues long. Trimming shortened V by 2 bases and J by 0 bases, and 14 bases separated the two germline ends. Here the CDR3 reads CASSLGGGAANYGYTF. CDR3 nucleotide sequence: TGTGCCAGCAGCTTAGGAGGAGGGGCCGCTAACTATGGCTACACCTTC.

This clone has only one observation. This sequence joins TRBV28 and TRBJ2-7; perhaps TRBD2 as D (6 bases). Germline loops: CDR1 MDHEN, CDR2 SYDVKM. The V end lost 2 bases, the J end lost 12 bases, and 14 bases lay between the germline ends. The CDR3 is 12 amino acids. The CDR3 region has the DNA TGTGCCAGCAGTTTAAGAGGCGGGGTTGTGTACTTC. Protein: CASSLRGGVVYF.